The 20 T cell receptor beta chains below come from one sample, sequenced in a study of neurological immune-mediated disorders. TCRdb independently ran MiXCR on the 5' RACE reads; one entry per CDR3 protein. The sample contains 100,000 to 150,000 distinct CDR3 sequences, more than 2.5% of which appear only once. Material for sequencing was PBMCs. The receptors were sampled from a woman aged 25 to 45 with multiple sclerosis.

This clonotype came up many times. This chain links TRBV5-1 with TRBJ2-7, with D tentatively TRBD1 (7 bases). The CDR3 runs to 15 residues. Germline loops: CDR1 SGHRS, CDR2 YFSETQ. V was pared by 0 bases and J by 2 bases, with 12 bases between. The CDR3 region is CASSLDRGGTYEQYF. As DNA, the CDR3 is TGCGCCAGCAGCTTGGACAGGGGAGGAACCTACGAGCAGTACTTC.

This clonotype was observed many times. This chain uses TRBV5-1 with TRBJ2-2; D is perhaps TRBD2 (5 bases). Germline-derived CDR1 and CDR2 are SGHRS and YFSETQ. This CDR3 comprises 15 residues. V shed 4 bases and J shed 2 bases, with 12 bases lying between them. This chain's CDR3 is CASSPEGSNTGELFF. CDR3 DNA sequence: TGCGCCAGCAGCCCGGAAGGGAGTAACACCGGGGAGCTGTTTTTT.

At least ten counts were recorded for this clonotype. The rearrangement uses TRBV20-1 and TRBJ2-7; 10 bases are a match to TRBD2. Germline CDR1 reads DFQATT; CDR2 reads SNEGSKA (reference sequence). J gave up 2 bases and V 6 bases, and 10 bases lay outside the gene matches. This CDR3 region has 15 residues. CDR3 region: CSAAPLAGEPYEQYF. CDR3 sequence (DNA): TGCAGTGCCGCACCGCTAGCGGGAGAGCCCTACGAGCAGTACTTC.

This clonotype was seen many times. The chain recombines TRBV12-3 or TRBV12-4 with TRBJ1-1; no clear D gene. The CDR3 is made up of 12 amino acids. The V and J ends lost 6 bases and 9 bases respectively, with 14 bases between them. Written as DNA, the CDR3 is TGTGCCAGCAGACCGGAGAGGATCCAAGCTTTCTTT. As protein: CASRPERIQAFF.

This clonotype was picked up many times. V usage is TRBV20-1 and J usage is TRBJ2-1; D uncertain. With 0 bases removed from V and 0 bases from J, the gap between germline ends came to 9 bases. This CDR3 has 15 amino acids. CDR1 is DFQATT and CDR2 is SNEGSKA in the germline V gene (reference sequence). The CDR3 here is CSARDGSSSYNEQFF. The CDR3 DNA sequence: TGCAGTGCTAGAGATGGAAGTAGCTCCTACAATGAGCAGTTCTTC.

This clonotype was picked up many times. The rearrangement joins TRBV7-2 to TRBJ1-1; maybe TRBD1 (5 bases). V was clipped by 2 bases and J by 10 bases, with 14 bases between them. The germline CDR1 and CDR2 sequences are SGHTA and FQGNSA. This CDR3 is 13 amino acids long. The CDR3 DNA sequence: TGTGCCAGCAGCTTACCCTGGGTGGGGGGAGCTTTCTTT. The encoded protein is CASSLPWVGGAFF. The variable domain in full, with the rest retrieved from reference TRBV7-2 and TRBJ1-1, is GAGVSQSPSNKVTEKGKDVELRCDPISGHTALYWYRQSLGQGLEFLIYFQGNSAPDKSGLPSDRFSAERTGGSVSTLTIQRTQQEDSAVYLCASSLPWVGGAFFGQGTRLTVV.

This clonotype was detected a few times. This rearrangement joins TRBV5-1 to TRBJ1-5, with TRBD1 matching over 7 bases. Germline values: CDR1 SGHRS, CDR2 YFSETQ. This CDR3 spans 13 amino acids. Germline trimming cut 3 bases from V and 7 bases from J; bases unmatched to any gene: 4. CDR3 residues: CASSWDSQQPQHF. The CDR3 coding sequence is TGCGCCAGCAGCTGGGACAGTCAACAGCCCCAGCATTTT.

In its sample, this clonotype was seen many times. This chain connects TRBV20-1 to TRBJ1-3; D unresolved. Trimming shortened V by 0 bases and J by 0 bases, and 12 bases separated the two germline ends. Germline CDR1 and CDR2: DFQATT and SNEGSKA (reference sequence). The CDR3 contains 16 residues. In nucleotides, the CDR3 is TGCAGTGCTAGAGATCAGGCCAGAGGCTCTGGAAACACCATATATTTT. It translates to CSARDQARGSGNTIYF.

The CDR3 protein is CASSYYGVSYGYTF. The CDR3 DNA sequence: TGTGCCAGCAGTTACTACGGGGTTTCCTATGGCTACACCTTC. The chain uses TRBV6-5 and TRBJ1-2; no firm D call. The CDR3 length is 14 residues. Germline values: CDR1 MNHEY, CDR2 SVGAGI. V lost 1 base, J lost 4 bases, and 10 bases lay in between.

This clonotype was seen repeatedly, ten times or more. The V call is TRBV6-2 or TRBV6-3, the J call TRBJ1-5; TRBD1 aligns across 7 bases. V was pared by 6 bases and J by 0 bases, with 11 bases of the junction left unmatched. CDR1 MNHEY and CDR2 SVGEGT come from the germline V gene. The CDR3 is 17 amino acids. In DNA, the CDR3 is TGTGCCAGCAGCGCTCTGGGACAGTTCCATAGCAATCAGCCCCAGCATTTT. Encoded protein: CASSALGQFHSNQPQHF.

This clonotype was detected ten times or more. The rearrangement links TRBV6-5 to TRBJ2-1, with 10 bases that match TRBD2. Germline CDR1 MNHEY, CDR2 SVGAGI. The trim removed 6 bases at V and 4 bases at J, leaving 15 bases unmatched. This CDR3 is 18 amino acids long. CDR3 nucleotide sequence: TGTGCCAGCAGACGGGGACGACGAGAGCGGGGGGGGTACAATGAGCAGTTCTTC. It is translated as CASRRGRRERGGYNEQFF.

There are many counts of this clonotype. V usage is TRBV20-1 and J usage is TRBJ1-2, with D uncertain. V was trimmed by 3 bases and J by 6 bases, leaving 11 bases between them. The CDR3 spans 12 residues. The germline CDR1 and CDR2 sequences are DFQATT and SNEGSKA (reference sequence). The CDR3 DNA reads as TGCAGTGCTAGTAAGGGCCCCAATGGCTACACCTTC. As protein: CSASKGPNGYTF.

This clonotype occurred many times. This chain links TRBV6-2 or TRBV6-3 with TRBJ2-3; D is ambiguous. Germline V lookup: CDR1 MNHEY, CDR2 SVGEGT. With 2 bases removed from V and 4 bases from J, the gap between germline ends came to 10 bases. There are 14 residues in the CDR3. In DNA, the CDR3 is TGTGCCAGCAGTTACGTAGGTGTGGCAGATACGCAGTATTTT. Translating gives CASSYVGVADTQYF.

There are many counts of this clonotype. V and J are TRBV12-3 or TRBV12-4 and TRBJ1-2; D might be TRBD1 (5 bases). Trimming removed 8 bases at V and 4 bases at J, with 17 bases between. The CDR3 is 14 residues long. The DNA of the CDR3 is TGTGCCAGCGATGGGGCATCGGACATCTATGGCTACACCTTC. It translates to CASDGASDIYGYTF.

At least ten counts were recorded for this clonotype. The chain links TRBV9 to TRBJ2-7; D possibly corresponds to TRBD2 (6 bases). With 0 bases removed from V and 7 bases from J, the gap between germline ends came to 11 bases. The CDR3 is made up of 13 amino acids. The germline CDR1 and CDR2 sequences are SGDLS and YYNGEE. The CDR3 DNA reads TGTGCCAGCAGCGTAGAGGGACTTTATGAGCAGTACTTC. Translating gives CASSVEGLYEQYF.

There are many counts of this clonotype. The chain recombines TRBV5-6 with TRBJ1-2, with TRBD1 as a possible D gene (5 bases). The CDR3 has 13 residues. Germline assignment: CDR1 SGHDT and CDR2 YYEEEE. Deletions cut 7 bases from V and 8 bases from J, with 18 bases between. The CDR3 DNA is TGTGCCAGCGGATCCCGGGACTCAGAGGGCTACACCTTC. It yields the protein CASGSRDSEGYTF. Full variable domain (remainder filled in from reference TRBV5-6 and TRBJ1-2): DAGVTQSPTHLIKTRGQQVTLRCSPKSGHDTVSWYQQALGQGPQFIFQYYEEEERQRGNFPDRFSGHQFPNYSSELNVNALLLGDSALYLCASGSRDSEGYTFGSGTRLTVV.

The table lists this clonotype with many counts. The chain joins TRBV20-1 to TRBJ2-2; D unresolved. There are 13 residues in the CDR3. Deletions cut 0 bases from V and 6 bases from J, with 8 bases between. Germline V gives CDR1 DFQATT, CDR2 SNEGSKA (reference sequence). The CDR3 sequence is CSARDSGSGELFF. Here the CDR3 DNA reads TGCAGTGCTAGAGATTCAGGTTCCGGGGAGCTGTTTTTT.

This clonotype was detected ten times or more. The rearrangement uses TRBV5-1 and TRBJ1-1, with D possibly matching TRBD1 (5 bases). The germline CDR1 and CDR2 sequences are SGHRS and YFSETQ. CDR3 length: 15 amino acids. The V gene lost 1 base and the J gene lost 8 bases, with 18 bases spanning the gap. The CDR3 region is CASSLQTLTGSEAFF. In DNA form, the CDR3 reads TGCGCCAGCAGCTTGCAAACCCTCACAGGATCCGAAGCTTTCTTT.

This clonotype was observed at least ten times. The rearrangement joins TRBV27 to TRBJ2-3, with D possibly being TRBD2 (6 bases). CDR1 is MNHEY and CDR2 is SMNVEV in the germline V gene (reference sequence). The CDR3 sequence is 16 residues long. V lost 5 bases and J 2 bases, leaving 17 bases between the germline ends. Written as DNA, the CDR3 is TGTGCCAGCAGTGCCGCCGGGACTCAACTCACAGATACGCAGTATTTT. Protein product: CASSAAGTQLTDTQYF.

This clonotype came up many times. The chain couples TRBV5-6 to TRBJ1-1; D remains ambiguous. Trimming removed 0 bases from V and 7 bases from J, with 10 bases in between. The CDR3 consists of 13 residues. The germline gives CDR1 SGHDT, CDR2 YYEEEE. The CDR3 sequence is CASSLEPRGEAFF. The CDR3 coding sequence is TGTGCCAGCAGCTTGGAACCACGGGGTGAAGCTTTCTTT.